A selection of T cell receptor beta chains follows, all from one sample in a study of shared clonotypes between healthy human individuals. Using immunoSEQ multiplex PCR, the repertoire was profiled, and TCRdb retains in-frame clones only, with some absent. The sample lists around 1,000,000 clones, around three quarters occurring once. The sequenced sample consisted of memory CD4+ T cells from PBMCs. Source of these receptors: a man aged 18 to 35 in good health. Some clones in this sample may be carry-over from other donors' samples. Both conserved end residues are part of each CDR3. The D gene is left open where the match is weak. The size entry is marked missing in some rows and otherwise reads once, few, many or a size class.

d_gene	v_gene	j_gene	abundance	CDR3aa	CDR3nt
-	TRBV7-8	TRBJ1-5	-	CASSSRGGNQPQHF	TGTGCCAGCAGCTCCCGGGGGGGCAATCAGCCCCAGCATTTT
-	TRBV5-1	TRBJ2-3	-	CASSLGSNRVADTQYF	TGCGCCAGCAGCTTGGGCAGCAACCGGGTAGCAGATACGCAGTATTTT
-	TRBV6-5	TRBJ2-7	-	CASRLSYEQYF	TGTGCCAGCAGGCTGTCCTACGAGCAGTACTTC
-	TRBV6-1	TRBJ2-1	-	CASSPTGSRHNEQFF	TGTGCCAGCAGTCCCACAGGGAGTAGACACAATGAGCAGTTCTTC
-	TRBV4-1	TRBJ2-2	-	CASSQEYRAAGELFF	TGCGCCAGCAGCCAAGAGTACAGGGCCGCCGGGGAGCTGTTTTTT
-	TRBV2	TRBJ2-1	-	CASSGEVAIGYNEQFF	TGTGCCAGCAGTGGGGAGGTAGCAATAGGGTACAATGAGCAGTTCTTC
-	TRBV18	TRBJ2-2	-	CASSPERKNTGELFF	TGTGCCAGCTCACCCGAGAGAAAGAACACCGGGGAGCTGTTTTTT
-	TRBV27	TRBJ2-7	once	CASTRGGGGVYEQYF	TGTGCCAGCACCAGGGGGGGTGGGGGCGTCTACGAGCAGTACTTC
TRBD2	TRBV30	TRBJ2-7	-	CAWNPGLAGNEQYF	TGTGCCTGGAACCCGGGACTAGCGGGAAACGAGCAGTACTTC
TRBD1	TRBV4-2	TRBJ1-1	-	CASSQEEGASEAFF	TGTGCCAGCAGCCAAGAGGAGGGGGCCAGTGAAGCTTTCTTT
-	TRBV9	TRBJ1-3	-	CASSVGPQKGDTIYF	TGTGCCAGCAGCGTAGGCCCTCAAAAAGGGGACACCATATATTTT
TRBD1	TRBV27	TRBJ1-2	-	CASRSQGNYGYTF	TGTGCCAGCAGGTCACAGGGGAACTATGGCTACACCTTC
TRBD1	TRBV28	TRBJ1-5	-	CASSLRRGDQPQHF	TGTGCCAGCAGCCTTCGCAGGGGGGATCAGCCCCAGCATTTT
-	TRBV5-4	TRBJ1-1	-	CASSLVGGDTEAFF	TGTGCCAGCAGCTTGGTTGGAGGGGACACTGAAGCTTTCTTT
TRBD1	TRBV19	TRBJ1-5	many	CARGNLQGPNQPQHF	TGTGCCAGAGGGAACTTACAGGGGCCTAATCAGCCCCAGCATTTT
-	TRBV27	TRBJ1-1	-	CASSFGTGGSAFF	TGTGCCAGCAGTTTCGGGACCGGGGGATCAGCTTTCTTT
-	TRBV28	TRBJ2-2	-	CASSLSGELFF	TGTGCCAGCAGTTTATCCGGGGAGCTGTTTTTT
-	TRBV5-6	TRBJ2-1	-	CASSRDWRSYNEQFF	TGTGCCAGCAGCCGGGACTGGAGGTCCTACAATGAGCAGTTCTTC
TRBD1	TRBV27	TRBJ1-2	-	CASSRQGDANYGYTF	TGTGCCAGCAGTCGACAGGGTGATGCTAACTATGGCTACACCTTC
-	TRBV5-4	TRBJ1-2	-	CASSGPQVSYGYTF	TGTGCCAGCAGCGGACCCCAGGTATCCTATGGCTACACCTTC
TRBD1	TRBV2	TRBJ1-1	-	CASGSGQGREAFF	TGTGCCAGCGGGTCCGGACAGGGGCGAGAAGCTTTCTTT
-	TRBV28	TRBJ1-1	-	CASRTLTRAFF	TGTGCCAGCAGGACTCTAACCCGGGCTTTCTTT
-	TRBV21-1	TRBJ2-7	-	CASSNRSWTACYEQYF	TGTGCCAGCAGCAACCGATCCTGGACGGCCTGCTACGAGCAGTACTTC
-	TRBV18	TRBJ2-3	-	CASSPSDEDTQYF	TGTGCCAGCTCACCGTCGGACGAAGATACGCAGTATTTT
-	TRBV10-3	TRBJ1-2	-	CAISDLTVRSADNYGYTF	TGTGCCATCAGTGACTTGACTGTGCGGTCCGCCGATAACTATGGCTACACCTTC
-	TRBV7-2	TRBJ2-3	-	CASSLGAGRVADTQYF	TGTGCCAGCAGCTTAGGTGCGGGGAGAGTCGCAGATACGCAGTATTTT
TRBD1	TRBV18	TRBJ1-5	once	CASSSDGTGPNQPQHF	TGTGCCAGCTCAAGCGACGGGACAGGGCCTAATCAGCCCCAGCATTTT
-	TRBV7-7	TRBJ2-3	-	CASSERVSDTQYF	TGTGCCAGCAGCGAAAGGGTTTCAGATACGCAGTATTTT
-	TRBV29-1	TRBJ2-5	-	CSASGGGETQYF	TGCAGCGCGTCAGGAGGAGGAGAGACCCAGTACTTC
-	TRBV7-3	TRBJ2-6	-	CASSFGPPGANVLTF	TGTGCCAGCAGCTTCGGTCCACCTGGGGCCAACGTCCTGACTTTC
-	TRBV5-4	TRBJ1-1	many	CASSFDRDTEAFF	TGTGCCAGCAGCTTTGACAGAGATACTGAAGCTTTCTTT
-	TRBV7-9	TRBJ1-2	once	CASSLAGTQHAGYTF	TGTGCCAGCAGCTTAGCCGGGACGCAACATGCTGGCTACACCTTC
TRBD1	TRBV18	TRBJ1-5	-	CASSPAGQGAGGQPQHF	TGTGCCAGCTCACCCGCCGGACAGGGGGCCGGGGGTCAGCCCCAGCATTTT
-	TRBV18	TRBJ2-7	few	CASSPGLEDEQYF	TGTGCCAGCTCACCAGGACTGGAGGACGAGCAGTACTTC
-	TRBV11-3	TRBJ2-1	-	CASSFEPPSSARLSNEQFF	TGTGCCAGCAGCTTCGAACCCCCTTCTAGCGCTCGGTTGTCAAATGAGCAGTTCTTC
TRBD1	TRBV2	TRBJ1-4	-	CASSGGTVAEKLFF	TGTGCCAGCAGTGGGGGGACAGTGGCCGAAAAACTGTTTTTT
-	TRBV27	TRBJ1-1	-	CASRSAGLNTEAFF	TGTGCCAGCCGGAGTGCCGGCCTAAACACTGAAGCTTTCTTT
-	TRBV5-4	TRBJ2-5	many	CASSSDGAQETQYF	TGTGCCAGCAGCTCGGACGGAGCCCAAGAGACCCAGTACTTC
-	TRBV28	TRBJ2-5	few	CASRDGGGRGETQYF	TGTGCCAGCAGAGACGGAGGGGGGCGGGGAGAGACCCAGTACTTC
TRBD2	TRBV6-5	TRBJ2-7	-	CASRTLAGGFYEQYF	TGTGCCAGCAGAACACTAGCGGGAGGATTCTACGAGCAGTACTTC
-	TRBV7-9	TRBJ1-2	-	CASSPGGSNYGYTF	TGTGCCAGCAGCCCCGGCGGATCTAACTATGGCTACACCTTC
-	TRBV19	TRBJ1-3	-	CASTTSPYPGSVDTIYF	TGTGCCAGTACTACCTCACCCTACCCGGGATCGGTGGACACCATATATTTT
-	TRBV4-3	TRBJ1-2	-	CASSQVGSSGYTF	TGCGCCAGCAGCCAAGTAGGATCCTCGGGCTACACCTTC
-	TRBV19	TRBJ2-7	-	CASLNPPEREQYF	TGTGCCAGTCTAAATCCACCCGAGCGCGAGCAGTACTTC
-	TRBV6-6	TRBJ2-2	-	CASSYGGRGGTGELFF	TGTGCCAGCAGTTACGGCGGCAGGGGGGGCACCGGGGAGCTGTTTTTT
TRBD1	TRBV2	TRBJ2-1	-	CASSVDRVGNEQFF	TGTGCCAGCAGTGTCGACAGGGTTGGCAATGAGCAGTTCTTC
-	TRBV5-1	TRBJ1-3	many	CASSLGAGSSNTIYF	TGCGCCAGCAGCTTGGGTGCGGGGAGCTCGAACACCATATATTTT
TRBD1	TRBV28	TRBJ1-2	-	CASRPVRDRGNYGYTF	TGTGCCAGCAGACCGGTTCGGGACAGGGGGAACTATGGCTACACCTTC
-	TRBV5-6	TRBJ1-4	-	CASSRRTATNEKLFF	TGTGCCAGCAGCCGTCGGACAGCAACTAATGAAAAACTGTTTTTT
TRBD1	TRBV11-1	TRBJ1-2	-	CASSRDRNYGYTF	TGTGCCAGCAGCCGGGACAGGAACTATGGCTACACCTTC
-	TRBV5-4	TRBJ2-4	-	CASSLAGAGRIQYF	TGTGCCAGCAGCTTGGCGGGAGCCGGTCGGATTCAGTACTTC
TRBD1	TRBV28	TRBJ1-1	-	CASKDPRGGNTEAFF	TGTGCCAGCAAAGACCCCAGGGGGGGGAACACTGAAGCTTTCTTT
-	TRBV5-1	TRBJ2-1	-	CASSPDPSRNEQFF	TGCGCCAGCAGCCCGGACCCCAGCCGAAATGAGCAGTTCTTC
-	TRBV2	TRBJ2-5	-	CASSDILPQETQYF	TGTGCCAGCAGTGATATTCTGCCTCAAGAGACCCAGTACTTC
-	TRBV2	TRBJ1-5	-	CASSGGQRNQPQHF	TGTGCCAGCAGTGGCGGGCAGCGCAATCAGCCCCAGCATTTT
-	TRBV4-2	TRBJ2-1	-	CASSQDRQGLSYEQFF	TGTGCCAGCAGCCAAGATCGGCAGGGTTTATCATATGAGCAGTTCTTC
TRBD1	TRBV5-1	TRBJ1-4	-	CASSRGDSHFEKLFF	TGCGCCAGCAGCCGAGGGGACAGCCACTTCGAAAAACTGTTTTTT
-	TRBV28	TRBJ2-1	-	CASSLNGGAQFF	TGTGCCAGCAGTTTAAATGGAGGCGCGCAGTTCTTC